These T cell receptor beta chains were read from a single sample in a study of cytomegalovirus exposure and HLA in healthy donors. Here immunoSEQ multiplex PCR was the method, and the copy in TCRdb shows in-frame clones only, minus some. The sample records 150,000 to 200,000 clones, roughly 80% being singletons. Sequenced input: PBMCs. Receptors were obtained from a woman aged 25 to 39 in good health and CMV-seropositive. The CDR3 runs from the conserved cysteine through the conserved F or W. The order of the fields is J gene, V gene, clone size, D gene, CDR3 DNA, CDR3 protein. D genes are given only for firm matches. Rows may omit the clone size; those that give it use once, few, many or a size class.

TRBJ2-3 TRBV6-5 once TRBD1 TGTGCCAGCAGTTACTCCAACAGGGGTTTCGGAGATACGCAGTATTTT CASSYSNRGFGDTQYF
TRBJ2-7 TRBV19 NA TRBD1 TGTGCCAGTAGTATGGACAGGGCTTCCTACGAGCAGTACTTC CASSMDRASYEQYF
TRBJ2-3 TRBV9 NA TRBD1 TGTGCCAGCAGCGACAGACAGGGGAGTCAATCAGATACGCAGTATTTT CASSDRQGSQSDTQYF
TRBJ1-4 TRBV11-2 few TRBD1 TGTGCCAGCAGCTTAGAGTCGCAGGGGGCAAGGCTGTTTTTT CASSLESQGARLFF
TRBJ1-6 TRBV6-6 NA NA TGTGCCAGCAGTTACTCGCTCTCGGATTCACCCCTCCACTTT CASSYSLSDSPLHF
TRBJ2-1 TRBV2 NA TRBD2 TGTGCCAGCAGAGAGGGGACTAGCGGCAATGAGCAGTTCTTC CASREGTSGNEQFF
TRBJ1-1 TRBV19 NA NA TGTGCCAGTAGTATGGAAAGGGGTGAAGCTTTCTTT CASSMERGEAFF
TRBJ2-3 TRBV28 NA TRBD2 TGTGCCAGCAGTTCCCCAGCGGGGACTTACACAGATACGCAGTATTTT CASSSPAGTYTDTQYF
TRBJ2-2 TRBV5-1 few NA TGCGCCAGCAGCTTGGGGACAGATAACACCGGGGAGCTGTTTTTT CASSLGTDNTGELFF
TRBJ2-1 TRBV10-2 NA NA TGCGCCAGCAGTGAGTCTGGAGGGCCTTCCTACAATGAGCAGTTCTTC CASSESGGPSYNEQFF
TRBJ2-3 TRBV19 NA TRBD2 TGTGCCAGTAGTATAACTAGCGGCACAGATACGCAGTATTTT CASSITSGTDTQYF
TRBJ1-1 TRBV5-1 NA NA TGCGCCAGCAGCCCGCGGGACCCCGCAGTGAACACTGAAGCTTTCTTT CASSPRDPAVNTEAFF
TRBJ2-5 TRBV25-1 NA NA TGTGCCAGCAGTGAATTAGGTCCGGGAGAGACCCAGTACTTC CASSELGPGETQYF
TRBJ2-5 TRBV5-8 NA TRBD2 TGTGCCAGCAGCCAGGGATTGGAGTTCGGGGGAGGGGAGACCCAGTACTTC CASSQGLEFGGGETQYF
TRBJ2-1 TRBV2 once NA TGTGCCAGCAAATTACGGGAGAAGAAGAATGAGCAGTTCTTC CASKLREKKNEQFF
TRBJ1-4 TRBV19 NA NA TGTGCCAGTAGGTTCCACGGGTTGGAAAAACTGTTTTTT CASRFHGLEKLFF
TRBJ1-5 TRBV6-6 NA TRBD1 TGTGCCAGCAGTTCCACCGGGACAGGGAGCAATCAGCCCCAGCATTTT CASSSTGTGSNQPQHF
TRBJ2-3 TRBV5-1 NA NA TGCGCCAGCAGCTTAGGGGGATTCCGGGAGGTTAGCACAGATACGCAGTATTTT CASSLGGFREVSTDTQYF
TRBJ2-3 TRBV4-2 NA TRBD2 TGTGCCAGCAGCCCACTTACTAGCGTACGCACAGATACGCAGTATTTT CASSPLTSVRTDTQYF
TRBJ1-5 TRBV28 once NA TGTGCCAGCAGTACTCCAGGACAGCCCCAGCATTTT CASSTPGQPQHF
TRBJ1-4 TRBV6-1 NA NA TGTGCCAGCACAAGAGGATCAGGGCATGAAAAACTGTTTTTT CASTRGSGHEKLFF
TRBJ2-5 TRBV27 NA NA TGTGCCAGCAGAAATCCCTGGGACTCAAGAGGAGAGACCCAGTACTTC CASRNPWDSRGETQYF
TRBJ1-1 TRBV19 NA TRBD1 TGTGCCAGTAGTCTCGACAGGGCCCTCACTGAAGCTTTCTTT CASSLDRALTEAFF
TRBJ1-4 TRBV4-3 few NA TGCGCCAGCAGCTCGCACGCAGGGGCGGGGGAACTGTTTTTT CASSSHAGAGELFF
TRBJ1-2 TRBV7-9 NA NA TGTGCCAGCAACACCCAGGGGAACTATGGCTACACCTTC CASNTQGNYGYTF
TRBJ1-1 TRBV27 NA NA TGTGCCAGCAGTTTGTACGGGAGAAAATCTGAAGCTTTCTTT CASSLYGRKSEAFF
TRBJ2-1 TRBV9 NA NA TGTGCCAGCAGCGTAGGCGCCTCGAGCTCCTACAATGAGCAGTTCTTC CASSVGASSSYNEQFF
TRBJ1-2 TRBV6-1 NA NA TGTGCCAGCAGTGAAGCGGCGGGTGGGGGAGGCTATGGCTACACCTTC CASSEAAGGGGYGYTF
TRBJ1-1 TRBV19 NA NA TGTGCCAGTAGTATTTCCAGGGCAAAGGCTTTCTTT CASSISRAKAFF